One sample yielded the 25 T cell receptor beta chains listed below, sequenced in a study of T cells of healthy individuals. TCRdb used MiXCR to reprocess the 5' RACE reads, holding one entry per CDR3 protein. The data show more than 60,000 distinct CDR3 sequences, about 17% seen once. These receptors originate from a human donor in good health.

This clonotype appeared a few times. This chain joins TRBV5-1 and TRBJ2-1; TRBD1 might be the D (6 bases). V shed 3 bases and J shed 4 bases, with 14 bases lying between them. The germline CDR1 and CDR2 sequences are SGHRS and YFSETQ. The CDR3 length is 15 residues. In DNA, the CDR3 is TGCGCCAGCAGCTCCGGGACACGAATATACAATGAGCAGTTCTTC. This translates into CASSSGTRIYNEQFF.

The CDR3 protein is CASSFRGRGAYEQYF. CDR3 nucleotide sequence: TGTGCCAGCAGTTTCCGGGGCAGGGGTGCATATGAGCAGTACTTC. The J gene is TRBJ2-7, the V gene TRBV12-3 or TRBV12-4, with a weak D call TRBD1 (6 bases). The V and J ends lost 3 bases and 7 bases respectively, with 19 bases between them. This CDR3 spans 15 amino acids.

This clonotype was counted only a few times. The chain employs TRBV6-5 and TRBJ2-7, with D perhaps TRBD1 or TRBD2 (5 bases each). Deletions cut 2 bases from V and 3 bases from J, with 11 bases between. Germline V gene sequence: CDR1 MNHEY, CDR2 SVGAGI. This CDR3 spans 14 amino acids. CDR3 sequence reads: CASSYGWDGYEQYF. The CDR3 DNA follows: TGTGCCAGCAGTTACGGATGGGACGGCTACGAGCAGTACTTC.

There are a few counts of this clonotype. The CDR3 bases are TGTGCCAGCAGCTTAGGGGGTGAGAGTGGTCAGCCCCAGCATTTT. Encoded protein: CASSLGGESGQPQHF. The chain joins TRBV7-2 to TRBJ1-5; D remains ambiguous. V was trimmed by 1 base and J by 6 bases, leaving 13 bases between them. This CDR3 spans 15 amino acids. Germline loops: CDR1 SGHTA, CDR2 FQGNSA.

This clonotype was counted ten times or more. The chain joins TRBV29-1 to TRBJ2-5, with 10 bases lining up with TRBD1. V trimming: 7 bases; J trimming: 4 bases; junction bases outside the gene matches: 3. The CDR3 has 12 residues. The V gene's germline CDR1 is SQVTM and CDR2 ANQGSEA. The CDR3 DNA sequence: TGCAGCGGCCGGGACAGGGGAGAGACCCAGTACTTC. Translating it yields CSGRDRGETQYF.

In its sample, this clonotype was seen once. V is TRBV10-3 and J is TRBJ1-1; 7 bases agree with TRBD1. Looked up from germline, CDR1 is ENHRY and CDR2 is SYGVKD. The CDR3 runs 14 residues. Trimming took 4 bases from V and 2 from J; bases not matched to a gene: 4. The CDR3 DNA is TGTGCCATCAGTGTCAGGGGGTCCAACACTGAAGCTTTCTTT. Residues: CAISVRGSNTEAFF.

CDR3 in DNA: TGTGCCTCAAAGGAAGGGTCTGCGAGCACAGATACGCAGTATTTT. It translates to CASKEGSASTDTQYF. V is TRBV19 and J is TRBJ2-3; D is unclear. Germline lookup yields CDR1 LNHDA and CDR2 SQIVND (reference sequence). Trimming stripped 11 bases from V and 0 bases from J, with 18 bases between. The CDR3 is made up of 15 amino acids.

Of note for this clonotype: One junction end disagrees with the germline gene, perhaps due to a read error. The rearrangement joins TRBV6-2 or TRBV6-3 to TRBJ2-7; 7 bases match TRBD2. This CDR3 comprises 16 residues. The V gene's germline CDR1 is MNHEY and CDR2 SVGEGT. The CDR3 nucleotides are TGTGCCAGCAGTGTTGAGGGAGGGCCCGAATTCTACGAGCTGTACTTC. Amino acid sequence: CASSVEGGPEFYELYF.

This chain links TRBV6-1 with TRBJ2-7; possible D gene TRBD1, 5 bases. Looked up from germline, CDR1 is MNHNS and CDR2 is SASEGT. The germline V and J ends were trimmed by 7 bases and 0 bases, with 13 bases remaining between them. The CDR3 sequence is 14 residues long. CDR3 residues: CASNPRQFSYEQYF. As DNA, the CDR3 is TGTGCCAGCAACCCAAGACAGTTCTCCTACGAGCAGTACTTC.

This clonotype was recorded a few times. The CDR3: CASSTTSGTYEQYF. CDR3 DNA: TGTGCCAGCTCAACAACTAGCGGAACCTACGAGCAGTACTTC. V usage is TRBV9 and J usage is TRBJ2-7; 8 bases align to TRBD2. V gave up 7 bases and J gave up 2 bases; unmatched junction bases: 8. CDR3 length: 14 residues. Per germline, CDR1 SGDLS and CDR2 YYNGEE.

There are a few counts of this clonotype. The chain joins TRBV6-2 or TRBV6-3 to TRBJ1-1; unclear D gene. CDR1 and CDR2 (germline): MNHEY, SVGEGT. The CDR3 extends over 14 amino acids. Trimming left V 1 base short and J 2 bases short, with 8 bases between. This chain's CDR3 is CASSYLGINTEAFF. The DNA for the CDR3 is TGTGCCAGCAGTTACTTAGGCATTAACACTGAAGCTTTCTTT.

A few counts support this clonotype. The chain links TRBV4-1 to TRBJ2-3; 8 bases match TRBD2. The CDR3 covers 16 residues. V dropped 2 bases and J dropped 3; count of bases not matched to a gene: 7. CDR1 is MGHRA and CDR2 is YSYEKL in the germline V gene. For the CDR3, the DNA is TGCGCCAGCAGCCAACAACCGGGGGGGCGGACAGATACGCAGTATTTT. Amino acids: CASSQQPGGRTDTQYF.

This clonotype has ten or more counts. The CDR3 nucleotides read TGCAGTGCTAGATCCCCCAGCTCCTACGAGCAGTACTTC. It is translated as CSARSPSSYEQYF. The chain links TRBV20-1 to TRBJ2-7; D is undetermined. Germline V gene sequence: CDR1 DFQATT, CDR2 SNEGSKA (reference sequence). The germline V and J ends were trimmed by 2 bases and 0 bases, with 8 bases remaining between them. The length of the CDR3 is 13 residues.

This clonotype appeared a few times. The genes are TRBV18 and TRBJ2-5; 10 bases align to TRBD1. This CDR3 has 15 amino acids. Trimming took 3 bases from V and 5 from J; bases not matched to a gene: 6. Germline V gene lookup returns CDR1 KGHSH and CDR2 LQKENI. The CDR3 DNA follows: TGTGCCAGCTCACCGGGACAGGGGAAAGTTGAGACCCAGTACTTC. This gives the protein CASSPGQGKVETQYF.

The chain employs TRBV7-9 and TRBJ2-2, with 7 bases that match TRBD1. Losses at the gene ends were 5 bases for V and 8 bases for J; bases not matched to a gene: 11. The CDR3 is 15 residues long. Germline assignment: CDR1 SEHNR and CDR2 FQNEAQ (reference sequence). The CDR3 sequence: CASSAWDSPEGELFF. The CDR3, as DNA: TGTGCCAGCAGCGCCTGGGACAGCCCCGAGGGGGAGCTGTTTTTT.

This clonotype was seen repeatedly, ten times or more. The chain recombines TRBV6-2 or TRBV6-3 with TRBJ2-2, with 7 bases aligning to TRBD1. After removal of 6 bases from V and 10 bases from J, the junction contained 11 bases not matched to a gene. CDR3 length equals 14 residues. Germline V gene lookup returns CDR1 MNHEY and CDR2 SVGEGT. Written as DNA, the CDR3 is TGTGCCAGCAGGGAAGGGGGCAAAATCGCGGAGCTGTTTTTT. This codes for CASREGGKIAELFF.

V and J are TRBV19 and TRBJ1-5; D remains ambiguous. Germline assignment: CDR1 LNHDA and CDR2 SQIVND (reference sequence). This CDR3 has 13 amino acids. V dropped 3 bases and J dropped 0 bases, with 3 bases sitting between them. The CDR3 region has the DNA TGTGCCAGTAGTATGTCTAGCAATCAGCCCCAGCATTTT. Protein: CASSMSSNQPQHF.

The chain has TRBV19 and TRBJ1-5, with D possibly matching TRBD1 (5 bases). Trimming shortened V by 5 bases and J by 2 bases, and 13 bases separated the two germline ends. The CDR3 covers 15 residues. In germline, CDR1 is LNHDA, CDR2 SQIVND (reference sequence). CDR3 nucleotide sequence: TGTGCCAGTAGTGTTGATTCGGGGGGCAATCAGCCCCAGCATTTT. This sequence encodes CASSVDSGGNQPQHF. Full variable domain (outside the CDR3, taken from reference TRBV19 and TRBJ1-5): DGGITQSPKYLFRKEGQNVTLSCEQNLNHDAMYWYRQDPGQGLRLIYYSQIVNDFQKGDIAEGYSVSREKKESFPLTVTSAQKNPTAFYLCASSVDSGGNQPQHFGDGTRLSIL.

V gene TRBV7-9 combines with J gene TRBJ2-3; D perhaps matches TRBD2 (5 bases). The V gene lost 7 bases and the J gene lost 2 bases, with 7 bases spanning the gap. The germline V gene has CDR1 SEHNR and CDR2 FQNEAQ (reference sequence). CDR3 length equals 12 residues. CDR3: CASNGNTDTQYF. Here the CDR3 DNA reads TGTGCCAGCAACGGGAACACAGATACGCAGTATTTT.

This clonotype was observed a few times. This sequence joins TRBV6-1 and TRBJ1-2; the match to TRBD1 covers 7 bases. Unmatched junction bases numbered 10, after V lost 0 bases and J lost 6 bases. The length of the CDR3 is 16 residues. The germline V gene encodes CDR1 MNHNS and CDR2 SASEGT. CDR3: CASSEAALIQGDGYTF. The CDR3 coding sequence is TGTGCCAGCAGTGAAGCGGCGTTAATTCAGGGGGATGGCTACACCTTC.

This clonotype was observed many times. This chain uses TRBV15 with TRBJ1-1; D not resolved. Between the trimmed V and J ends, which lost 5 bases and 1 base, there was a span of 5 bases. Germline V lookup: CDR1 LNHNV, CDR2 YYDKDF (reference sequence). The CDR3 length is 12 residues. The DNA of the CDR3 is TGTGCCACCAGCCTCGCGAACACTGAAGCTTTCTTT. Amino acids: CATSLANTEAFF.

Only a few counts were recorded for this clonotype. The chain recombines TRBV27 with TRBJ1-2, with 7 bases matching TRBD1. CDR1 is MNHEY, CDR2 SMNVEV, per germline (reference sequence). This CDR3 contains 15 residues. The J segment lost 1 base and the V segment lost 5 bases, leaving 7 bases of the junction unmatched. CDR3: CASSLGQDLNYGYTF. CDR3 bases: TGTGCCAGCAGTCTAGGACAGGATCTTAACTATGGCTACACCTTC.

This clonotype has ten or more counts. The chain carries TRBV6-5 and TRBJ1-3, with a tentative D call TRBD1 (6 bases). There are 16 residues in the CDR3. The V gene lost 6 bases and the J gene lost 0 bases, with 15 bases spanning the gap. Germline V gene sequence: CDR1 MNHEY, CDR2 SVGAGI. The CDR3 sequence is CASRRARTASGNTIYF. The CDR3 nucleotides are TGTGCCAGCAGGCGGGCTAGGACAGCCTCTGGAAACACCATATATTTT.

This clonotype was detected only a few times. The chain carries TRBV19 and TRBJ2-5; the match to TRBD2 covers 8 bases. V shed 1 base, J shed 5 bases, and the junction held 6 bases outside the gene matches. CDR3 length: 15 residues. CDR1 and CDR2 (germline): LNHDA, SQIVND (reference sequence). The CDR3 here is CASSIAASGLETQYF. The CDR3, as DNA: TGTGCCAGTAGTATAGCCGCTAGCGGGTTGGAGACCCAGTACTTC.

This clonotype was counted at least ten times. The gene calls are TRBV27 and TRBJ1-1, with no clear D. The V end was cut by 5 bases, the J end by 0 bases, with 7 bases between. The CDR3 length is 13 residues. Germline CDR1 MNHEY, CDR2 SMNVEV (reference sequence). CDR3 nucleotides: TGTGCCAGCAGTGTCAGTATGAACACTGAAGCTTTCTTT. Translation gives CASSVSMNTEAFF.